The 30 T cell receptor beta chains below were found in one sample sequenced in a study of control samples from healthy donors and cancer patients. Clones were sequenced by immunoSEQ multiplex PCR, and TCRdb holds only the in-frame ones, with some missing. Of roughly 450,000 clones listed, 75% to 95% are singletons. The specimen was PBMCs. All receptors come from a man aged 35 to 55 with head and neck cancer.

This chain links TRBV19 with TRBJ2-2, with 11 nucleotides matching TRBD2. Looked up from germline, CDR1 is LNHDA and CDR2 is SQIVND (reference sequence). The CDR3 has 16 amino acids. V shed 1 base and J 7 bases; nucleotides not matched to a gene: 5. The CDR3 DNA reads TGTGCCAGTAGTATAGGACTAGCGGGGTCTAGCGGGGAGCTGTTTTTT. It codes for CASSIGLAGSSGELFF.

The CDR3 protein is CASSFDRGNTEAFF. CDR3 nucleotide sequence: TGTGCCAGCAGTTTCGACAGGGGGAACACTGAAGCTTTCTTT. The V and J genes are TRBV6-6 and TRBJ1-1, with TRBD1 matching over 8 bases. The germline CDR1 and CDR2 sequences are MNHNY and SVGAGI (reference sequence). Trimming removed 4 bases from V and 1 base from J; junction bases left unmatched: 2. The CDR3 has 14 residues.

The chain recombines TRBV3-1 (or the pseudogene TRBV3-2) with TRBJ2-3; no clear D gene. This CDR3 comprises 14 residues. Germline assignment: CDR1 LGHDT and CDR2 YNNKEL (reference sequence). Trimming took off 1 base at V and 2 bases at J, with 7 bases between the two ends. The CDR3 coding sequence is TGTGCCAGCAGCCAAGGACTCGACACAGATACGCAGTATTTT. It specifies CASSQGLDTDTQYF.

This clone was seen once. The chain recombines TRBV2 with TRBJ2-7; weak D call: TRBD1 (5 bases). In germline, CDR1 is SNHLY, CDR2 FYNNEI. The CDR3 sequence is 14 residues long. Trimming cost V 7 bases and J 0 bases, with 13 bases left between them. The CDR3, as DNA: TGTGCCAGCATTGGGGCAGGATCCTCCTACGAGCAGTACTTC. It codes for CASIGAGSSYEQYF.

This clone showed up just a few times. The chain employs TRBV2 and TRBJ1-2; a weak D match, TRBD1 (5 bases). V lost 4 bases and J lost 8, with 14 bases in between. Germline loops: CDR1 SNHLY, CDR2 FYNNEI. CDR3 length equals 13 residues. CDR3 sequence (DNA): TGTGCCAGCAGTGGTACAGGTGTTGGAGGCTACACCTTC. Its protein is CASSGTGVGGYTF.

The chain couples TRBV28 to TRBJ1-2; possible D gene TRBD1, 5 bases. The germline V gene encodes CDR1 MDHEN and CDR2 SYDVKM. The CDR3 consists of 20 residues. V was cut by 3 bases and J by 3 bases, with 29 bases left in between. In DNA form, the CDR3 reads TGTGCCAGCAGTTTCGGGTTATTAGGGCAGGGAAAAAAGTATGACTATGGCTACACCTTC. This sequence encodes CASSFGLLGQGKKYDYGYTF.

A word on this clone: Sequence at one end of the junction differs from germline and may be a read error. This rearrangement joins TRBV7-7 to TRBJ2-3, with 9 bases aligning to TRBD1. The CDR3 is 15 amino acids. The germline CDR1 and CDR2 sequences are SSHAT and FNYEAQ (reference sequence). The CDR3 spells CASSLGGTGLDTQYF. The DNA for the CDR3 is TGTGCTAGCAGCTTGGGGGGGACAGGGCTGGATACGCAGTATTTT.

The V gene is TRBV7-9, the J gene TRBJ1-2; perhaps TRBD1 as D (5 bases). This CDR3 contains 15 residues. Trimming shortened V by 5 bases and J by 4 bases, and 17 bases separated the two germline ends. From germline, CDR1 is SEHNR and CDR2 FQNEAQ (reference sequence). CDR3 protein: CASSPGTGTVYGYTF. CDR3 bases: TGTGCCAGCAGCCCAGGGACCGGGACGGTCTATGGCTACACCTTC.

The chain couples TRBV11-2 to TRBJ2-1, with D tentatively TRBD2 (5 bases). Germline lookup yields CDR1 SGHAT and CDR2 FQNNGV. Trimming cost V 3 bases and J 8 bases, with 5 bases left between them. This CDR3 is 11 amino acids long. The CDR3 spells CASSLRDEQFF. The CDR3, as DNA: TGTGCCAGCAGCTTGAGGGATGAGCAGTTCTTC. Supplemented by reference TRBV11-2 and TRBJ2-1, the full variable domain reads EAGVAQSPRYKIIEKRQSVAFWCNPISGHATLYWYQQILGQGPKLLIQFQNNGVVDDSQLPKDRFSAERLKGVDSTLKIQPAKLEDSAVYLCASSLRDEQFFGPGTRLTVL.

This chain links TRBV28 with TRBJ2-2; D is uncertain. The germline CDR1 and CDR2 sequences are MDHEN and SYDVKM. There are 11 residues in the CDR3. Trimming left V 1 base short and J 8 bases short, with 2 bases between. CDR3 sequence reads: CASSLSGELFF. In DNA form, the CDR3 reads TGTGCCAGCAGTTTATCAGGGGAGCTGTTTTTT.

The gene calls are TRBV7-3 and TRBJ2-7; 10 bases map to TRBD2. Germline V lookup: CDR1 SGHTA, CDR2 FQGTGA. The CDR3 has 18 residues. The junction had 12 bases not matched to a gene; V was cut back by 2 bases and J by 2 bases. This chain's CDR3 is CASSLGLAGVPGTYEQYF. The CDR3 DNA sequence: TGTGCCAGCAGCTTAGGTCTAGCGGGAGTGCCAGGAACCTACGAGCAGTACTTC.

The count of this clone is one. The chain uses TRBV6-5 and TRBJ2-1; 8 bases fit TRBD2. The CDR3 consists of 15 residues. Germline CDR1 and CDR2: MNHEY and SVGAGI. The V segment lost 6 bases and the J segment 8 bases; nucleotides outside the gene matches: 12. This CDR3 reads CASSHRGGRVDEQFF. The CDR3 nucleotides read TGTGCCAGCAGCCATCGGGGGGGCCGAGTCGATGAGCAGTTCTTC.

The CDR3 spells CASSSLLTYQETQYF. The CDR3 coding sequence is TGTGCCAGCAGTTCCCTTTTAACGTACCAAGAGACCCAGTACTTC. This rearrangement joins TRBV28 to TRBJ2-5; D is ambiguous. The CDR3 length is 15 residues. The germline CDR1 and CDR2 sequences are MDHEN and SYDVKM. The V end was cut by 4 bases, the J end by 0 bases, with 12 bases between.

The rearrangement joins TRBV3-1 (or the pseudogene TRBV3-2) to TRBJ1-6; 10 bases are a match to TRBD1. V gave up 0 bases and J gave up 7 bases; unmatched junction bases: 6. The CDR3 is 17 residues long. Germline V CDR1 and CDR2: LGHDT, YNNKEL (reference sequence). The CDR3, as DNA: TGTGCCAGCAGCCAAGAGGTAGTGGGACAGGGGAATTCACCCCTCCACTTT. It is translated as CASSQEVVGQGNSPLHF.

This chain uses TRBV12-3 or TRBV12-4 with TRBJ2-2, with D hard to call. Trimming pared 7 bases from V and 0 bases from J, leaving 6 bases between. The length of the CDR3 is 13 residues. CDR3 DNA sequence: TGTGCCAGCAAACAAGCGAACACCGGGGAGCTGTTTTTT. This sequence encodes CASKQANTGELFF.

The V and J genes are TRBV5-1 and TRBJ2-7; TRBD1 agrees at 10 bases. Looked up from germline, CDR1 is SGHRS and CDR2 is YFSETQ. Trimming took 4 bases from V and 4 from J; bases not matched to a gene: 11. The CDR3 extends over 16 amino acids. In DNA form, the CDR3 reads TGCGCCAGCAGCATCACGCTTCCGGGACAGGGGTACGAGCAGTACTTC. It encodes CASSITLPGQGYEQYF.

This clone was seen a few times. The chain recombines TRBV30 with TRBJ2-3; D is perhaps TRBD1 (6 bases). The CDR3 is made up of 15 amino acids. Per germline, CDR1 GTSNPN and CDR2 SVGIG (reference sequence). With 0 bases removed from V and 2 bases from J, the gap between germline ends came to 12 bases. The CDR3 sequence: CAWSVGGRITDTQYF. Written as DNA, the CDR3 is TGTGCCTGGAGTGTTGGGGGCAGAATCACAGATACGCAGTATTTT.

This clone was seen repeatedly, ten times or more. The chain couples TRBV25-1 to TRBJ2-5; TRBD2 matches at 7 bases. Germline CDR1 and CDR2: MGHDK and SYGVNS. The CDR3 is made up of 13 amino acids. The V and J ends lost 7 bases and 5 bases, in that order; junction bases with no gene match: 7. This CDR3 reads CASIAGGPETQYF. CDR3 nucleotides: TGTGCCAGCATAGCGGGTGGCCCGGAGACCCAGTACTTC.

This rearrangement joins TRBV9 to TRBJ1-4, with D possibly matching TRBD1 (5 bases). The germline CDR1 and CDR2 sequences are SGDLS and YYNGEE. Trimming left V 0 bases short and J 3 bases short, with 9 bases between. The CDR3 totals 15 residues. CDR3: CASSVGGYANEKLFF. CDR3 DNA: TGTGCCAGCAGCGTAGGGGGGTACGCTAATGAAAAACTGTTTTTT.

This rearrangement joins TRBV5-1 to TRBJ2-1, with D unresolved. This CDR3 contains 12 residues. The V gene's germline CDR1 is SGHRS and CDR2 YFSETQ. The germline V and J ends were trimmed by 0 bases and 12 bases, with 10 bases remaining between them. The CDR3 spells CASSLGRVGQFF. In nucleotides, the CDR3 is TGCGCCAGCAGCTTGGGACGGGTCGGGCAGTTCTTC.

The chain combines TRBV28 with TRBJ2-5, with 9 positions matching TRBD2. Germline trimming cut 7 bases from V and 9 bases from J; bases unmatched to any gene: 21. Germline CDR1 is MDHEN and CDR2 is SYDVKM. This CDR3 spans 17 amino acids. The CDR3 nucleotides are TGTGCCAGCAAAGCCTCGGGTAGCGGGGGCCCCGGTTCGGCCCAGTACTTC. Protein: CASKASGSGGPGSAQYF.

The chain combines TRBV9 with TRBJ1-3; TRBD1 agrees at 7 bases. The ends lost 0 bases at V and 0 bases at J; junction bases unmatched: 12. The CDR3 spans 19 residues. The germline V gene encodes CDR1 SGDLS and CDR2 YYNGEE. CDR3 nucleotide sequence: TGTGCCAGCAGCGTAGCTGGACAGGCCGGCGGAAACTCTGGAAACACCATATATTTT. Residues: CASSVAGQAGGNSGNTIYF. The complete variable domain, with remaining parts taken from reference TRBV9 and TRBJ1-3, reads DSGVTQTPKHLITATGQRVTLRCSPRSGDLSVYWYQQSLDQGLQFLIQYYNGEERAKGNILERFSAQQFPDLHSELNLSSLELGDSALYFCASSVAGQAGGNSGNTIYFGEGSWLTVV.

The V call is TRBV7-9, the J call TRBJ1-1, with D possibly TRBD1 on 5 matching bases. The CDR3 is 15 amino acids. From germline, CDR1 is SEHNR and CDR2 FQNEAQ (reference sequence). With 1 base removed from V and 0 bases from J, the gap between germline ends came to 9 bases. DNA for the CDR3: TGTGCCAGCAGCTTAGGGGGACTTTTGAACACTGAAGCTTTCTTT. Protein sequence: CASSLGGLLNTEAFF.

The V gene is TRBV6-1, the J gene TRBJ1-3, with D uncertain. CDR1 and CDR2 (germline): MNHNS, SASEGT. The CDR3 spans 16 residues. V lost 1 base, J lost 0 bases, and 10 bases lay in between. CDR3: CASSEGKGSSGNTIYF. The CDR3 DNA is TGTGCCAGCAGTGAAGGGAAGGGAAGCTCTGGAAACACCATATATTTT.

The chain combines TRBV4-1 with TRBJ1-1; D may be TRBD1 (5 bases). Germline V gene sequence: CDR1 MGHRA, CDR2 YSYEKL. CDR3 size: 14 residues. Trimming pared 1 base from V and 6 bases from J, leaving 12 bases between. The CDR3 sequence is CASSQGAGRPEAFF. The CDR3 DNA sequence: TGCGCCAGCAGCCAAGGGGCAGGGAGGCCTGAAGCTTTCTTT.

The rearrangement uses TRBV7-3 and TRBJ2-1; 9 bases are shared with TRBD2. CDR3 size: 15 residues. Germline V gene sequence: CDR1 SGHTA, CDR2 FQGTGA. V dropped 6 bases and J dropped 6; count of bases not matched to a gene: 9. The CDR3 reads CASSRLAGPGNEQFF. CDR3 in DNA: TGTGCCAGCAGTCGGCTAGCGGGACCCGGCAATGAGCAGTTCTTC.

The rearrangement uses TRBV5-1 and TRBJ2-2, with 12 positions matching TRBD1. The CDR3 is 18 residues long. Unmatched junction bases numbered 9, after V lost 3 bases and J lost 3 bases. Germline V CDR1 and CDR2: SGHRS, YFSETQ. The CDR3 DNA reads as TGCGCCAGCAGCTCAGGAACCGGGACAGGGGGCTACACCGGGGAGCTGTTTTTT. This sequence encodes CASSSGTGTGGYTGELFF.

For the CDR3, the DNA is TGTGCCAGCAGGACGACAATCGAGACCCAGTACTTC. This sequence encodes CASRTTIETQYF. This chain links TRBV6-5 with TRBJ2-5; D not resolved. CDR1 and CDR2 (germline): MNHEY, SVGAGI. Trimming pared 6 bases from V and 5 bases from J, leaving 10 bases between. The length of the CDR3 is 12 residues.

The chain is built from TRBV9 and TRBJ1-4; D uncertain. This CDR3 has 15 amino acids. Trimming removed 3 bases at V and 0 bases at J, with 9 bases between. Germline V gene lookup returns CDR1 SGDLS and CDR2 YYNGEE. The CDR3 loop reads CASSAAPTTNEKLFF. CDR3 coding DNA: TGTGCCAGCAGCGCAGCCCCTACAACTAATGAAAAACTGTTTTTT.

The V gene is TRBV5-1, the J gene TRBJ2-1, with TRBD2 matching 12 bases. In germline, CDR1 is SGHRS, CDR2 YFSETQ. V shed 6 bases, J shed 7 bases, and the junction held 8 bases outside the gene matches. The CDR3 runs 15 residues. As DNA, the CDR3 is TGCGCCAGCACCCCGACTAGCGGGAGTTGGAATGAGCAGTTCTTC. Its protein is CASTPTSGSWNEQFF.